These 9 T cell receptor beta chains were sequenced from one sample in a study of blood T cell repertoires in COVID-19. Libraries were prepared by immunoSEQ multiplex PCR; TCRdb keeps only in-frame clonotypes and omits some of them. The table has more than 95,000 clones, 85% seen once. The sample taken for sequencing was peripheral blood. The source of these receptors is a man aged 50 to 60 with acute or convalescent COVID-19.

This clone showed up just a few times. The rearrangement links TRBV6-6 to TRBJ2-3; 14 positions match TRBD2. Germline V CDR1 and CDR2: MNHNY, SVGAGI (reference sequence). With V trimmed by 3 bases and J by 3 bases, 2 bases remained unmatched. The CDR3 is made up of 16 amino acids. CDR3 amino acids: CASSYGTSGRTDTQYF. The CDR3 bases are TGTGCCAGCAGTTATGGGACTAGCGGGAGAACAGATACGCAGTATTTT.

V gene TRBV4-1 combines with J gene TRBJ1-4; 8 nucleotides align to TRBD1. Germline CDR1 reads MGHRA; CDR2 reads YSYEKL. The V gene end was trimmed by 4 bases and the J gene end by 7 bases; junction bases not matched to a gene: 5. The CDR3 has 14 residues. CDR3: CASSPRDRPEKLFF. The DNA for the CDR3 is TGCGCCAGCAGCCCTCGGGACAGGCCTGAAAAACTGTTTTTT.

The chain couples TRBV2 to TRBJ2-7; no clear D gene. Germline assignment: CDR1 SNHLY and CDR2 FYNNEI. Trimming removed 5 bases at V and 1 base at J, with 15 bases between. This CDR3 has 15 residues. The CDR3 DNA sequence: TGTGCCAGCAGTCCCGAAGTGGCCTGGTCCTACGAGCAGTACTTC. Translating gives CASSPEVAWSYEQYF.

The chain recombines TRBV3-1 (or the pseudogene TRBV3-2) with TRBJ1-2; TRBD1 agrees at 7 bases. Trimming removed 4 bases from V and 0 bases from J; junction bases left unmatched: 2. Per germline, CDR1 LGHDT and CDR2 YNNKEL (reference sequence). The CDR3 has 14 amino acids. CDR3 sequence reads: CASSRQGTNYGYTF. Written as DNA, the CDR3 is TGTGCCAGCAGCCGACAGGGCACTAACTATGGCTACACCTTC.

The V call is TRBV11-2, the J call TRBJ2-7; 11 positions match TRBD2. The CDR3 consists of 15 residues. Germline V gene data show CDR1 as SGHAT and CDR2 as FQNNGV. The J segment lost 3 bases and the V segment lost 4 bases, leaving 5 bases of the junction unmatched. The CDR3 loop is CASSWGTSGYYEQYF. CDR3 nucleotide sequence: TGTGCCAGCAGCTGGGGGACTAGCGGTTACTACGAGCAGTACTTC.

This clone was seen once. The V call is TRBV5-1, the J call TRBJ2-3; D possibly corresponds to TRBD2 (6 bases). There are 13 residues in the CDR3. V was shortened by 3 bases and J by 6 bases, with 11 bases between the two germline ends. Germline CDR1 SGHRS, CDR2 YFSETQ. CDR3 sequence reads: CASSSPGGDTQYF. The CDR3 nucleotides are TGCGCCAGCAGCTCTCCCGGGGGTGATACGCAGTATTTT.

Only a few counts were recorded for this clone. This rearrangement joins TRBV11-2 to TRBJ1-3; D gene uncertain. The length of the CDR3 is 13 residues. Germline loops: CDR1 SGHAT, CDR2 FQNNGV. V lost 5 bases to trimming and J lost 3 bases, with 8 bases between them. The CDR3, as DNA: TGTGCCAGCAGCCCCGGAGTTGGAAACACCATATATTTT. Translating gives CASSPGVGNTIYF.

The rearrangement uses TRBV6-1 and TRBJ1-5, with D maybe TRBD1 (6 bases). The ends were cut back, 3 bases at V and 6 bases at J, with 12 bases in the middle. Germline CDR1 is MNHNS and CDR2 is SASEGT. The CDR3 consists of 14 residues. The DNA of the CDR3 is TGTGCCAGCAGTGATAGACAGGCCACTCAGCCCCAGCATTTT. Protein sequence: CASSDRQATQPQHF.

J is TRBJ2-1 and V is TRBV28, with 7 bases matching TRBD1. CDR1 and CDR2 from the germline V gene are MDHEN and SYDVKM. The V gene end was trimmed by 5 bases and the J gene end by 10 bases; junction bases not matched to a gene: 14. This CDR3 spans 15 amino acids. This CDR3 reads CASSLFGTVFREQFF. CDR3 coding DNA: TGTGCCAGCAGTCTATTCGGGACAGTTTTCAGAGAGCAGTTCTTC.